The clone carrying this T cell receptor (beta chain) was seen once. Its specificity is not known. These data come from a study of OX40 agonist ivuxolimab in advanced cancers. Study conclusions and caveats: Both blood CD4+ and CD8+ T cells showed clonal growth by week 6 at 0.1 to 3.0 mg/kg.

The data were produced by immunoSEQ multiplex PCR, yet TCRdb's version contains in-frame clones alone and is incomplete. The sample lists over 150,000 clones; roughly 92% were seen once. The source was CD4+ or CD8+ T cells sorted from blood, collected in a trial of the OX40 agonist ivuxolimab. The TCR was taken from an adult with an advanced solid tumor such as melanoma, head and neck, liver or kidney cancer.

The CDR3 DNA is TGTGCCAGCAGCCCCCGGACTAGCGGGGGTCCGGAGACCCAGTACTTC. The encoded protein is CASSPRTSGGPETQYF. The genes are TRBV5-6 and TRBJ2-5; 13 positions agree with TRBD2. J lost 5 bases, V lost 4 bases, and 8 bases had no gene match. Germline V lookup: CDR1 SGHDT, CDR2 YYEEEE. The CDR3 totals 16 residues.